These 21 T cell receptor beta chains originate from one sample sequenced in a study of PD-L1 blockade in urothelial cancer. Only in-frame clones appear in the TCRdb table, and some are missing; sequencing was by immunoSEQ multiplex PCR. Among about 130,000 clones listed, 86% were seen once. Time point defined: peripheral blood 6 weeks after treatment start. The source was PBMCs, collected around atezolizumab (anti-PD-L1) treatment. The receptors derive from a man aged 50-59 years with urothelial cancer.

The chain carries TRBV6-5 and TRBJ2-2, with 8 bases matching TRBD2. CDR1 and CDR2 from the germline V gene are MNHEY and SVGAGI. The CDR3 runs 16 residues. The V segment lost 3 bases and the J segment 7 bases; nucleotides outside the gene matches: 10. CDR3: CASSYLTGGPHGELFF. In DNA, the CDR3 is TGTGCCAGCAGTTATTTAACGGGAGGGCCCCACGGGGAGCTGTTTTTT.

Here the CDR3 reads CASRTLAALGQYF. CDR3 coding DNA: TGTGCCAGCAGAACCCTAGCGGCCCTGGGGCAGTACTTC. The chain links TRBV6-5 to TRBJ2-7, with TRBD2 matching 7 bases. V was clipped by 6 bases and J by 9 bases; unmatched bases: 11. This CDR3 has 13 residues. CDR1 and CDR2 from the germline V gene are MNHEY and SVGAGI.

This clone was seen more than once but under ten times. The chain links TRBV7-2 to TRBJ1-5; tentatively, D is TRBD1 (5 bases). CDR3 length: 13 amino acids. The V gene lost 8 bases and the J gene lost 5 bases, with 13 bases spanning the gap. The germline V gene has CDR1 SGHTA and CDR2 FQGNSA. The CDR3: CASGQGQYQPQHF. DNA of the CDR3: TGTGCCAGCGGGCAGGGTCAGTATCAGCCCCAGCATTTT.

This chain uses TRBV28 with TRBJ2-7; the match to TRBD2 covers 7 bases. Germline-derived CDR1 and CDR2 are MDHEN and SYDVKM. V dropped 6 bases and J dropped 0; count of bases not matched to a gene: 8. This CDR3 comprises 15 residues. The CDR3 protein is CASSPLAISSYEQYF. CDR3 sequence (DNA): TGTGCCAGCAGCCCACTAGCGATTAGCTCCTACGAGCAGTACTTC. Combining the CDR3 with reference TRBV28 and TRBJ2-7 gives the whole variable domain DVKVTQSSRYLVKRTGEKVFLECVQDMDHENMFWYRQDPGLGLRLIYFSYDVKMKEKGDIPEGYSVSREKKERFSLILESASTNQTSMYLCASSPLAISSYEQYFGPGTRLTVT.

This clone was detected once. This sequence joins TRBV7-3 and TRBJ1-1, with no clear D. The CDR3 covers 15 residues. V lost 0 bases and J 0 bases, leaving 8 bases between the germline ends. In germline, CDR1 is SGHTA, CDR2 FQGTGA. The DNA for the CDR3 is TGTGCCAGCAGCTTAACTACGGGGATGAACACTGAAGCTTTCTTT. Protein product: CASSLTTGMNTEAFF.

The chain combines TRBV2 with TRBJ1-5, with TRBD1 matching 12 bases. The V gene end was trimmed by 6 bases and the J gene end by 3 bases; junction bases not matched to a gene: 3. CDR3 length: 15 amino acids. Germline assignment: CDR1 SNHLY and CDR2 FYNNEI. The CDR3 sequence is CASRGTGGFNQPQHF. CDR3 coding DNA: TGTGCCAGCAGGGGGACAGGGGGCTTCAATCAGCCCCAGCATTTT.

The chain recombines TRBV6-5 with TRBJ2-7, with unresolved D. Between the trimmed V and J ends, which lost 5 bases and 4 bases, there was a span of 9 bases. The germline V gene encodes CDR1 MNHEY and CDR2 SVGAGI. The CDR3 extends over 12 amino acids. CDR3 residues: CASSADNYEQYF. CDR3 DNA sequence: TGTGCCAGCAGTGCTGACAATTACGAGCAGTACTTC.

The V and J genes are TRBV30 and TRBJ2-1, with 10 bases fitting TRBD2. V shed 2 bases and J 14 bases; nucleotides not matched to a gene: 6. The CDR3 is 12 residues long. Germline-derived CDR1 and CDR2 are GTSNPN and SVGIG (reference sequence). The CDR3 nucleotides read TGTGCCTGGAGTCCCACTAGCGGGACGGAGTTCTTC. The encoded protein is CAWSPTSGTEFF.

The gene calls are TRBV5-1 and TRBJ2-2; 8 bases map to TRBD2. The CDR3 extends over 16 amino acids. Germline V gene data show CDR1 as SGHRS and CDR2 as YFSETQ. With V trimmed by 4 bases and J by 3 bases, 8 bases remained unmatched. The CDR3 is CASSRRLATDTGELFF. DNA for the CDR3: TGCGCCAGCAGCAGGAGACTAGCGACAGACACCGGGGAGCTGTTTTTT. Together with reference TRBV5-1 and TRBJ2-2, the CDR3 gives the full variable domain: KAGVTQTPRYLIKTRGQQVTLSCSPISGHRSVSWYQQTPGQGLQFLFEYFSETQRNKGNFPGRFSGRQFSNSRSEMNVSTLELGDSALYLCASSRRLATDTGELFFGEGSRLTVL.

The V call is TRBV7-2, the J call TRBJ2-7, with 7 bases matching TRBD1. From germline, CDR1 is SGHTA and CDR2 FQGNSA. V shed 4 bases, J shed 3 bases, and the junction held 15 bases outside the gene matches. There are 17 residues in the CDR3. The CDR3 DNA follows: TGTGCCAGCAGCTCCGGGCAGGGGGTGGACTTTTACTACGAGCAGTACTTC. Residues: CASSSGQGVDFYYEQYF. Looking up the rest from reference TRBV7-2 and TRBJ2-7 gives the full variable domain: GAGVSQSPSNKVTEKGKDVELRCDPISGHTALYWYRQSLGQGLEFLIYFQGNSAPDKSGLPSDRFSAERTGGSVSTLTIQRTQQEDSAVYLCASSSGQGVDFYYEQYFGPGTRLTVT.

The rearrangement joins TRBV6-5 to TRBJ2-1, with a possible D match to TRBD2 (7 bases). CDR3 length: 15 residues. Germline V gives CDR1 MNHEY, CDR2 SVGAGI. Trimming took 6 bases from V and 3 from J, leaving 15 bases between them. CDR3 DNA: TGTGCCAGCAGCCAAAGGGGGGGGGACTACAATGAGCAGTTCTTC. Translating gives CASSQRGGDYNEQFF.

The chain links TRBV29-1 to TRBJ1-1; TRBD1 is a possible D gene (6 bases). V was pared by 1 base and J by 0 bases, with 12 bases between. This CDR3 contains 15 residues. Germline V CDR1 and CDR2: SQVTM, ANQGSEA. The CDR3 loop is CSVEVSDSVNTEAFF. DNA of the CDR3: TGCAGCGTTGAAGTTTCGGACAGCGTGAACACTGAAGCTTTCTTT.

The J gene is TRBJ1-1, the V gene TRBV19, with 7 bases aligning to TRBD1. From germline, CDR1 is LNHDA and CDR2 SQIVND (reference sequence). The CDR3 runs 15 residues. Trimming cost V 6 bases and J 1 base; bases outside gene matches: 8. The chain's CDR3 is CASRTEGGPNTEAFF. The CDR3 nucleotides read TGTGCCAGTAGGACAGAAGGGGGCCCGAACACTGAAGCTTTCTTT.

This clone has a handful of counts. J is TRBJ1-2 and V is TRBV7-9; TRBD1 is a possible D gene (5 bases). Germline CDR1 is SEHNR and CDR2 is FQNEAQ (reference sequence). Trimming stripped 2 bases from V and 5 bases from J, with 15 bases between. CDR3 length: 15 amino acids. CDR3 coding DNA: TGTGCCAGCAGCTTAAGGACATCCACCGCATATGGCTACACCTTC. Residues: CASSLRTSTAYGYTF.

The V gene is TRBV28, the J gene TRBJ2-1, with D possibly matching TRBD2 (6 bases). Germline V gene sequence: CDR1 MDHEN, CDR2 SYDVKM. Trimming left V 2 bases short and J 3 bases short, with 11 bases between. This CDR3 is built from 15 residues. The CDR3 coding sequence is TGTGCCAGCAGTTTAGTGGGTAGCGGCTACAATGAGCAGTTCTTC. Amino acid sequence: CASSLVGSGYNEQFF.

This clone occurred a few times. The chain joins TRBV6-6 to TRBJ2-1; D ambiguous. The CDR3 is 11 amino acids. CDR1 is MNHNY and CDR2 is SVGAGI in the germline V gene (reference sequence). V was clipped by 5 bases and J by 4 bases, with 3 bases between them. CDR3 in amino acids: CASSRYNEQFF. CDR3 DNA: TGTGCCAGCAGTCGGTACAATGAGCAGTTCTTC.

This chain connects TRBV4-1 to TRBJ2-7; 7 bases fit TRBD1. Germline CDR1 is MGHRA and CDR2 is YSYEKL. J was trimmed by 5 bases and V by 4 bases; bases with no gene match: 5. CDR3 size: 13 residues. The CDR3 sequence: CASSLQGVHEQYF. For the CDR3, the DNA is TGCGCCAGCAGCCTCCAGGGGGTCCACGAGCAGTACTTC.

J is TRBJ2-1 and V is TRBV29-1, with D unclear. Germline CDR1 reads SQVTM; CDR2 reads ANQGSEA. V was shortened by 0 bases and J by 0 bases, with 12 bases between the two germline ends. This CDR3 has 16 residues. This CDR3 reads CSVEDPRSLSYNEQFF. CDR3 sequence (DNA): TGCAGCGTTGAAGATCCCCGGAGCCTCTCCTACAATGAGCAGTTCTTC.

This clone has a single count. This CDR3 is CASSFSPGSGNTIYF. The CDR3 nucleotides read TGCGCCAGCAGCTTCTCGCCGGGCTCTGGAAACACCATATATTTT. The chain joins TRBV5-1 to TRBJ1-3, with no clear D. V was shortened by 2 bases and J by 0 bases, with 9 bases between the two germline ends. CDR3 size: 15 residues. The V gene's germline CDR1 is SGHRS and CDR2 YFSETQ.

This rearrangement joins TRBV14 to TRBJ2-2; 11 nucleotides line up with TRBD2. CDR1 and CDR2 from the germline V gene are SGHDN and FVKESK. CDR3 length equals 16 residues. J lost 7 bases, V lost 1 base, and 5 bases had no gene match. CDR3 protein: CASSQGTSGRLGELFF. The CDR3 DNA follows: TGTGCCAGCAGCCAAGGTACTAGCGGGAGACTCGGGGAGCTGTTTTTT.

The genes are TRBV4-2 and TRBJ2-7; 9 bases match TRBD1. Germline assignment: CDR1 LGHNA and CDR2 YNFKEQ. CDR3 length equals 14 residues. Germline trimming cut 4 bases from V and 2 bases from J; bases unmatched to any gene: 3. The CDR3 DNA sequence: TGTGCCAGCAGCCGGGACAGGGCCGCCTACGAGCAGTACTTC. Translating gives CASSRDRAAYEQYF.